This T cell receptor (beta chain) originates from a study of blood T cells in healthy people across ages. The table lists this clonotype with many counts. Its antigen is as yet unknown. For the second PCR, which ran for about 7 to 12 cycles, a sample-barcoded 5' primer and a J-beta primer mix were used. TCRdb reprocessed the 5' RACE reads with MiXCR, giving one entry per CDR3 protein. The sample has around 2 million distinct CDR3 sequences, about two fifths seen once. Trimming pared 4 bases from V and 0 bases from J, leaving 10 bases between. CDR3 length: 14 amino acids. Per germline, CDR1 DFQATT and CDR2 SNEGSKA (reference sequence). Study conclusions and caveats: Samples with more naive T cells showed higher observed beta diversity. Higher diversity, along with more naive CD4+ cells, distinguished long-lived donors from aged donors. Donor CMV status was unknown, possibly confounding expanded clonotype changes.

Total RNA extracted from each sample amounted to at least 6 micrograms. Sequencing was carried out using blood. The sequence derives from a human donor in good health. The chain has TRBV20-1 and TRBJ2-4; D gene ambiguous. In nucleotides, the CDR3 is TGCAGTGCTACTGAACGGTTAGCCAAAAACATTCAGTACTTC. Translating gives CSATERLAKNIQYF.